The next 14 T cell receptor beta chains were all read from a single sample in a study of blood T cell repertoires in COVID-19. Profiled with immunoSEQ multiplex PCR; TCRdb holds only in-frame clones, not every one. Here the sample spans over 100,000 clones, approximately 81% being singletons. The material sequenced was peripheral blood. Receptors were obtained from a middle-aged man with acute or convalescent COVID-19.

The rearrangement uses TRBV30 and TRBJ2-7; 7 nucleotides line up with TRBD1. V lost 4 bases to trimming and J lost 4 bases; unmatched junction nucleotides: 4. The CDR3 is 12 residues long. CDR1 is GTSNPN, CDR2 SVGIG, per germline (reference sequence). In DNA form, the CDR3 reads TGTGCCTGGACTTCACAGGGGTACGAGCAGTACTTC. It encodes CAWTSQGYEQYF.

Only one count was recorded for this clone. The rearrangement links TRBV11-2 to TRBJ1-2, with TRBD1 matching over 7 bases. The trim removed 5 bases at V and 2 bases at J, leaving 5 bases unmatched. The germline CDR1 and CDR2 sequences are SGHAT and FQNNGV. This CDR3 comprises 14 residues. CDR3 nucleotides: TGTGCCAGCAGCCATACAGGGGCGAACTATGGCTACACCTTC. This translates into CASSHTGANYGYTF.

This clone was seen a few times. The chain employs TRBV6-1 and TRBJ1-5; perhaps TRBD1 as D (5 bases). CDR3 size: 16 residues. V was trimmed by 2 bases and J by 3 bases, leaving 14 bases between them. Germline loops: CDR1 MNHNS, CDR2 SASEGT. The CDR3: CASSERFGGTNQPQHF. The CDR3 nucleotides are TGTGCCAGCAGTGAAAGGTTCGGGGGGACCAATCAGCCCCAGCATTTT.

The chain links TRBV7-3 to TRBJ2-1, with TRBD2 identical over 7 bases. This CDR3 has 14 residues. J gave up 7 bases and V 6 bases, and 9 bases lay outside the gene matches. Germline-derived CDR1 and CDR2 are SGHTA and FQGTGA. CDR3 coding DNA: TGTGCCAGCAGTCCTACGAGCGGGGTAAATGAGCAGTTCTTC. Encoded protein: CASSPTSGVNEQFF.

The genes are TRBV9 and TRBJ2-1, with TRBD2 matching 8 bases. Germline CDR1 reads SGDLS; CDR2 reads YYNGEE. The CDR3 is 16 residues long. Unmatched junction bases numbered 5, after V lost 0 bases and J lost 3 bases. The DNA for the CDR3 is TGTGCCAGCAGCGTAGCTACGAGCGGGGGCTACAATGAGCAGTTCTTC. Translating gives CASSVATSGGYNEQFF.

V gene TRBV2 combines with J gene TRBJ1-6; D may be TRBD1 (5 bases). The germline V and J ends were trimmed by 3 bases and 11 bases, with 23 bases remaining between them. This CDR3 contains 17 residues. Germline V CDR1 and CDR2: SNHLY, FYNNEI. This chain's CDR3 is CASSDPGGFEGGTPLHF. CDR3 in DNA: TGTGCCAGCAGTGACCCCGGGGGTTTTGAGGGAGGAACACCCCTCCACTTT.

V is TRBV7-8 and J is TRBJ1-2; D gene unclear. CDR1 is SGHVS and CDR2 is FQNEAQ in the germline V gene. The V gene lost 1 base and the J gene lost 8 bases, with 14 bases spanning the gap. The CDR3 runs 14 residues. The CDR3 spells CASSLVGGPYGYTF. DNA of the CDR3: TGTGCCAGCAGCTTAGTCGGAGGGCCTTACGGCTACACCTTC.

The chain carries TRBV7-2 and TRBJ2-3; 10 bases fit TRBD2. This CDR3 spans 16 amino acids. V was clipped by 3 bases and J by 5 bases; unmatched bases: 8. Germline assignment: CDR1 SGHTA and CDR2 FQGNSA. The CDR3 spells CASSFFSGGRGDTQYF. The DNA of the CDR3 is TGTGCCAGCAGCTTCTTTAGCGGGGGGCGAGGAGATACGCAGTATTTT.

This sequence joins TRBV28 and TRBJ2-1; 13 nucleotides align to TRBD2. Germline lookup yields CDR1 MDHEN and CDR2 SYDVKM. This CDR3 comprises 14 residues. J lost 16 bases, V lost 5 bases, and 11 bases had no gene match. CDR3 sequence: CASSGGLAGTQYFF. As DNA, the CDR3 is TGTGCCAGCAGTGGGGGACTAGCGGGAACCCAATATTTCTTC.

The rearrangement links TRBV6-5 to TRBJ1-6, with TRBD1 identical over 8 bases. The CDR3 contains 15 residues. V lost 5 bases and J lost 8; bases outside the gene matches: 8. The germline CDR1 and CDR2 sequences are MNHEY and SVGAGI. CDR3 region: CASSPRDRSDSPLHF. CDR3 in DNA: TGTGCCAGCAGTCCCCGGGACAGGAGCGATTCACCCCTCCACTTT.

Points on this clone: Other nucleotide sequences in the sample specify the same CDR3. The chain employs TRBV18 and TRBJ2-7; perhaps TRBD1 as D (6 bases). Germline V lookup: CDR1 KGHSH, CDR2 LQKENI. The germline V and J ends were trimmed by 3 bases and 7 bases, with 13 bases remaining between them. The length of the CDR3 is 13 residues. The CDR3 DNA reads TGTGCCAGCTCACCGAATACAGGGCGAGAGCAGTACTTC. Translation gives CASSPNTGREQYF.

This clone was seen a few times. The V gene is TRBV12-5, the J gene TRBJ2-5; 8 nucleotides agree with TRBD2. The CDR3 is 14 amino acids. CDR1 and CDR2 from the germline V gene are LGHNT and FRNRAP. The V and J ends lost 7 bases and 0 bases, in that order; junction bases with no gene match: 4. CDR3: CASALSGNQETQYF. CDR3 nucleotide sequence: TGTGCTAGTGCCCTTAGCGGGAACCAAGAGACCCAGTACTTC.

The CDR3 region is CSVRKNTEAFF. CDR3 DNA sequence: TGCAGCGTCCGTAAGAACACTGAAGCTTTCTTT. The chain recombines TRBV29-1 with TRBJ1-1; no clear D gene. CDR1 and CDR2 from the germline V gene are SQVTM and ANQGSEA. V lost 6 bases and J lost 1, with 6 bases in between. The CDR3 consists of 11 residues.

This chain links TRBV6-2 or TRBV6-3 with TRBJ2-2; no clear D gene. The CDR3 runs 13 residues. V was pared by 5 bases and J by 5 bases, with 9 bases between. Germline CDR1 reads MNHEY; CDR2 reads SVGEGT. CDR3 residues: CASSPRWTGELFF. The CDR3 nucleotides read TGTGCCAGCAGTCCGCGGTGGACCGGGGAGCTGTTTTTT.